Following are 21 T cell receptor beta chains from one sample sequenced in a study of shared clonotypes between healthy human individuals. Sequenced by immunoSEQ multiplex PCR; TCRdb stores in-frame clones only, minus some. The sample records roughly 2 million clones, over 85% being singletons. Sequencing input: naive CD4+ T cells sorted from blood. Subset described: CD45RA+ positively selected. The receptors originated from a man younger than 30 in good health.

The rearrangement links TRBV27 to TRBJ2-1; 8 nucleotides match TRBD1. With 8 bases clipped from V and 8 bases from J, the junction kept 8 bases outside the gene matches. CDR3 length equals 13 residues. Germline V gene lookup returns CDR1 MNHEY and CDR2 SMNVEV (reference sequence). The CDR3 DNA reads TGTGCCAGCTACCGGACAGGGTCCCATGAGCAGTTCTTC. Translation gives CASYRTGSHEQFF.

A word on this clone: Other DNA sequences in the same sample also yield this CDR3. The chain recombines TRBV11-3 with TRBJ2-1, with 9 nucleotides matching TRBD1. Germline CDR1 reads SGHNT; CDR2 reads YENEEA. V was clipped by 5 bases and J by 3 bases; unmatched bases: 5. CDR3 size: 15 residues. The DNA of the CDR3 is TGTGCCAGCAGCCCTCCGGGACAGGGCTACAATGAGCAGTTCTTC. Protein sequence: CASSPPGQGYNEQFF.

To note about this clone: The junction shows a germline mismatch at one end, possibly a read error. The chain recombines TRBV20-1 with TRBJ2-1; D uncertain. This CDR3 spans 11 amino acids. CDR1 and CDR2 from the germline V gene are DFQATT and SNEGSKA (reference sequence). The CDR3 sequence: CSVRPINEQFF. The CDR3 coding sequence is TGCAGTGTTAGACCGATCAATGAGCAGTTCTTC.

The chain is built from TRBV7-2 and TRBJ1-2, with D unresolved. The germline V gene has CDR1 SGHTA and CDR2 FQGNSA. The V and J ends lost 1 base and 5 bases respectively, with 8 bases between them. The CDR3 length is 13 residues. DNA of the CDR3: TGTGCCAGCAGCTTAGGGCCGGCTTATGGCTACACCTTC. This translates into CASSLGPAYGYTF.

Turning to this clone: The germline gene is not matched at one end of the junction; a read error may be the cause. The rearrangement links TRBV10-3 to TRBJ1-4; 10 bases are shared with TRBD1. Germline loops: CDR1 ENHRY, CDR2 SYGVKD. CDR3 length equals 14 residues. The DNA of the CDR3 is TGTGCCATCGGGCCGGGACAGGGGAATGGAAAACTGTTTTTT. Translated: CAIGPGQGNGKLFF.

CDR3 in amino acids: CASSPSRSTDTQYF. The DNA of the CDR3 is TGTGCCAGCAGCCCCAGTAGGAGCACAGATACGCAGTATTTT. V and J are TRBV6-5 and TRBJ2-3; D remains unclear. Trimming took off 6 bases at V and 0 bases at J, with 10 bases between the two ends. This CDR3 contains 14 residues. CDR1 and CDR2 (germline): MNHEY, SVGAGI.

The chain joins TRBV6-5 to TRBJ2-2, with D perhaps TRBD1 (6 bases). CDR3 length: 15 residues. Trimming took off 10 bases at V and 2 bases at J, with 17 bases between the two ends. Germline V gene data show CDR1 as MNHEY and CDR2 as SVGAGI. CDR3 sequence (DNA): TGTGCCACCGGCCTACAGGGCCCCAACACCGGGGAGCTGTTTTTT. Its protein product is CATGLQGPNTGELFF.

The chain has TRBV9 and TRBJ1-6, with a weak D call TRBD1 (5 bases). V was shortened by 1 base and J by 7 bases, with 9 bases between the two germline ends. The CDR3 is 14 amino acids. Germline CDR1 reads SGDLS; CDR2 reads YYNGEE. DNA for the CDR3: TGTGCCAGCAGCGTATCATGGGGGAATTCACCCCTCCACTTT. This sequence encodes CASSVSWGNSPLHF.

The chain has TRBV6-5 and TRBJ2-3, with 7 positions matching TRBD2. The CDR3 sequence is 15 residues long. CDR1 and CDR2 from the germline V gene are MNHEY and SVGAGI. The V segment lost 6 bases and the J segment 4 bases; nucleotides outside the gene matches: 10. In nucleotides, the CDR3 is TGTGCCAGCAGATGGCGGGGGAGCAACTCAGATACGCAGTATTTT. Amino acids: CASRWRGSNSDTQYF.

This rearrangement joins TRBV29-1 to TRBJ2-2; tentative D call: TRBD1 (6 bases). This CDR3 has 13 amino acids. V was clipped by 7 bases and J by 0 bases, with 9 bases between them. Germline CDR1 SQVTM, CDR2 ANQGSEA. CDR3 protein: CSAGTPNTGELFF. In DNA form, the CDR3 reads TGCAGCGCCGGGACACCGAACACCGGGGAGCTGTTTTTT.

The V gene is TRBV11-3, the J gene TRBJ2-5, with TRBD2 identical over 12 bases. Germline V CDR1 and CDR2: SGHNT, YENEEA. With V trimmed by 4 bases and J by 3 bases, 6 bases remained unmatched. The CDR3 contains 16 residues. In nucleotides, the CDR3 is TGTGCCAGCAGCTCCCGGACTAGCGGGATGGAAGAGACCCAGTACTTC. Translated: CASSSRTSGMEETQYF.

The CDR3 protein is CASSRAGPINEKLFF. CDR3 coding DNA: TGCGCCAGCAGCAGGGCTGGGCCCATTAATGAAAAACTGTTTTTT. This rearrangement joins TRBV5-1 to TRBJ1-4, with no clear D. The germline V gene encodes CDR1 SGHRS and CDR2 YFSETQ. Trimming removed 4 bases from V and 4 bases from J, with 14 bases in between. The CDR3 consists of 15 residues.

This clone occurred once. The chain combines TRBV9 with TRBJ2-7, with TRBD2 matching over 8 bases. The ends lost 4 bases at V and 6 bases at J; junction bases unmatched: 9. In germline, CDR1 is SGDLS, CDR2 YYNGEE. The CDR3 length is 14 residues. The CDR3 nucleotides are TGTGCCAGCAGCCAGTCGGGAGCGGGAGCCGAGCAGTACTTC. Protein product: CASSQSGAGAEQYF.

V usage is TRBV5-1 and J usage is TRBJ2-7, with 16 bases identical to TRBD2. This CDR3 region has 16 residues. J lost 5 bases, V lost 4 bases, and 6 bases had no gene match. Germline CDR1 and CDR2: SGHRS and YFSETQ. CDR3 protein: CASSTGTSGRGDEQYF. The DNA for the CDR3 is TGCGCCAGCAGCACCGGGACTAGCGGGAGGGGGGACGAGCAGTACTTC.

The chain carries TRBV9 and TRBJ2-3; 12 positions agree with TRBD1. The V and J ends lost 4 bases and 5 bases, in that order; junction bases with no gene match: 8. The CDR3 consists of 16 residues. CDR1 and CDR2 from the germline V gene are SGDLS and YYNGEE. The CDR3 reads CASSFRDRGPGDTQYF. Here the CDR3 DNA reads TGTGCCAGCAGCTTCCGGGACAGGGGGCCTGGAGATACGCAGTATTTT.

The chain employs TRBV19 and TRBJ2-2, with D tentatively TRBD1 or TRBD2 (5 bases each). CDR1 is LNHDA and CDR2 is SQIVND in the germline V gene (reference sequence). The CDR3 is 15 residues long. Trimming removed 5 bases at V and 2 bases at J, with 12 bases between. This CDR3 is CASSVTGTNTGELFF. CDR3 sequence (DNA): TGTGCCAGTAGTGTTACCGGGACCAACACCGGGGAGCTGTTTTTT.

CDR3 DNA sequence: TGTGCCAGCAGTTTATCCCGACTAGATGGGACCCAGTACTTC. This encodes CASSLSRLDGTQYF. The V call is TRBV28, the J call TRBJ2-5; TRBD2 might be the D (6 bases). There are 14 residues in the CDR3. The V and J ends lost 1 base and 7 bases respectively, with 13 bases between them. Germline loops: CDR1 MDHEN, CDR2 SYDVKM.

The chain carries TRBV6-1 and TRBJ1-3; D is unclear. Trimming cost V 2 bases and J 2 bases, with 10 bases left between them. The germline V gene has CDR1 MNHNS and CDR2 SASEGT. The CDR3 contains 15 residues. As DNA, the CDR3 is TGTGCCAGCAGTGAAACGTTGGATACTGGAAACACCATATATTTT. Amino acids: CASSETLDTGNTIYF.

This clone was picked up one time. The gene calls are TRBV11-2 and TRBJ1-1, with no clear D. This CDR3 has 11 residues. V gave up 7 bases and J gave up 5 bases, with 8 bases separating them. Germline values: CDR1 SGHAT, CDR2 FQNNGV. CDR3: CASTIGTEAFF. The CDR3 coding sequence is TGTGCCAGCACCATTGGGACTGAAGCTTTCTTT.

The chain employs TRBV5-5 and TRBJ2-5; D possibly uses TRBD1 or TRBD2 (6 bases each). This CDR3 has 15 residues. V lost 2 bases to trimming and J lost 5 bases, with 16 bases between them. CDR1 SGHKS and CDR2 YYEKEE come from the germline V gene (reference sequence). CDR3 in DNA: TGTGCCAGCAGCTTTACCGGGGGCGGTCCGGAGACCCAGTACTTC. This translates into CASSFTGGGPETQYF.

This chain connects TRBV4-2 to TRBJ1-1; 7 nucleotides agree with TRBD1. CDR3 length: 16 amino acids. The V and J ends lost 0 bases and 1 base, in that order; junction bases with no gene match: 5. Germline CDR1 is LGHNA and CDR2 is YNFKEQ. The CDR3 reads CASSQEGTASNTEAFF. CDR3 bases: TGTGCCAGCAGCCAAGAGGGGACAGCCTCGAACACTGAAGCTTTCTTT.